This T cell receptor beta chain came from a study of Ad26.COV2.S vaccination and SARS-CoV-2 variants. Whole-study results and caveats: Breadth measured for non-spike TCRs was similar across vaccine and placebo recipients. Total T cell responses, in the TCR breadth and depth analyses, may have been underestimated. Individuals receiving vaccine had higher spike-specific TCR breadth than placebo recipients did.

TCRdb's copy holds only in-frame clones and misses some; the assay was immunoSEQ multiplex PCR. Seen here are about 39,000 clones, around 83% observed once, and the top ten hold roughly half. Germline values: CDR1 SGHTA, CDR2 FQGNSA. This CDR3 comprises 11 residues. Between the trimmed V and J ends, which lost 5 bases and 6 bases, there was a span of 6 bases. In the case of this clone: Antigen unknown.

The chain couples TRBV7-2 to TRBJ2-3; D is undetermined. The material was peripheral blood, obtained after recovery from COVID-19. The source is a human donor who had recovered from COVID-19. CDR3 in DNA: TGTGCCAGCAGCCCACAGGATACGCAGTATTTT. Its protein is CASSPQDTQYF.